This TCR beta chain was captured in a study of T cell repertoires in cytomegalovirus infection. Study-level background: It was the public TCR beta signatures that indicated both CMV infection and matching HLA type.

TCRdb redid the calling of the reads with MiXCR, one entry per CDR3 protein. The data show around 740,000 distinct CDR3 sequences, less than 40% seen once. Germline values: CDR1 SGHDT, CDR2 YYEEEE. V was pared by 5 bases and J by 4 bases, with 6 bases between. The CDR3 is 11 amino acids. This clonotype was found a few times. The material sequenced was PBMCs. The TCR comes from a human donor in good health (CMV status not recorded). Some clones in this sample may be carry-over from other donors' samples. V usage is TRBV5-6 and J usage is TRBJ2-5; no reliable D call. For the CDR3, the DNA is TGTGCCAGCAGAGGGCCAGAGACCCAGTACTTC. It specifies CASRGPETQYF.